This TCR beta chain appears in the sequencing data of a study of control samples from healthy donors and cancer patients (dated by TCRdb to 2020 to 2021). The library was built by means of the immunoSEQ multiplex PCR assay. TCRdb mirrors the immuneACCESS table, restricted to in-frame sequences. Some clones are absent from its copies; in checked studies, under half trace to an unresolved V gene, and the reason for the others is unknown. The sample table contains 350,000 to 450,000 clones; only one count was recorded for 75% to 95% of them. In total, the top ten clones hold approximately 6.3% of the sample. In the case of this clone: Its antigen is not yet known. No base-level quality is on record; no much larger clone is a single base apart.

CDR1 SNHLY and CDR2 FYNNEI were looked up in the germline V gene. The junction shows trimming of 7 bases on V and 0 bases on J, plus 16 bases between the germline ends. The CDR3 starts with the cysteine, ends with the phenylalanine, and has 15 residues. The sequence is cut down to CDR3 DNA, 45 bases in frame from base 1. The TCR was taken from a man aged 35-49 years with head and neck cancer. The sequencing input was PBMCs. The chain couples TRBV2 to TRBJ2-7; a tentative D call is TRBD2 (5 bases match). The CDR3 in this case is CASKRGTVSSYEQYF. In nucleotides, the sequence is TGTGCCAGCAAACGGGGTACAGTGAGCTCCTACGAGCAGTACTTC. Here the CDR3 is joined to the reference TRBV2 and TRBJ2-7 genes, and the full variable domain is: EPEVTQTPSHQVTQMGQEVILRCVPISNHLYFYWYRQILGQKVEFLVSFYNNEISEKSEIFDDQFSVERPDGSNFTLKIRSTKLEDSAMYFCASKRGTVSSYEQYFGPGTRLTVT.